Listed here is a single T cell receptor beta chain. Its antigen remains unidentified. Qualities for individual bases were not recorded, and no much larger clone is one base off. The data were taken from a study of blood T cell repertoires in COVID-19 (dated by TCRdb to about 2020). About the study as a whole: The collaborator samples originated in the United States, Italy and Spain and spanned the acute and convalescent phases of COVID-19. Where available, HLA class I and class II types were taken from metadata supplied by the sample provider and were not determined by assay-based typing. Samples were obtained from the ongoing ImmuneRACE study (first 160 participants) and from 1,200 or so subjects provided by 6 global collaborators. Nearly every sample came with metadata listing a de-identified subject ID, COVID-19 status, age in years and sex. The material from the prospective study consisted of cDNA or gDNA derived from T cells, B-cell-depleted T cells, or PBMCs. The dataset comprised deeply sampled blood TCRbeta repertoires from subjects exposed to, actively infected with, or recovered from COVID-19. The repertoires were made available in a free public database intended to serve as a resource for research on the immune response to SARS-CoV-2.

Including the terminal cysteine and phenylalanine, the CDR3 comprises 14 residues. CDR3 DNA is the only sequence kept; it has 42 bases, read in frame from the first base. Unmatched junction bases come to 3, with V trimmed by 2 bases and J by 2 bases. The germline V gene specifies SGHAT as CDR1 and FQNNGV as CDR2. The collaborating institutions used their own protocols to collect whole blood in K2EDTA tubes. For TCRbeta analysis, collaborators shipped samples as frozen whole blood, isolated PBMCs, or DNA extracted from either of those sample types. TCRbeta CDR3 regions were amplified from genomic DNA by means of the immunoSEQ Assay, a bias-controlled multiplex PCR. The original pipeline was this. The number of nucleated cells in each sample was estimated from the amplification of reference gene primers within the assay. To quantify the absolute abundance of each unique TCRbeta CDR3 rearrangement, sequence reads were collapsed and filtered. For each sample, productive Simpson clonality was calculated as the square root of Simpson's diversity index across productive rearrangements. TCRdb took this table from immuneACCESS and kept in-frame rearrangements with V and J called. Such tables lack part of the clones; where checked against another copy, unresolved V genes explain under half of the gap, and the rest is unexplained. That table is the source of V, J and clone size, and D and trimming were worked out from the DNA. The sample contains 60,000 to 75,000 clones, around 84% of them found a single time. The top ten hold roughly 9.7% of the sample.

Here is what the overall study found, with its caveats: The amount of clinical and demographic metadata varied by source and participant and was provided uncurated.

Sequencing input: peripheral blood. This TCR was sampled from a woman older than 75 with acute or convalescent COVID-19. The chain couples TRBV11-2 to TRBJ2-7; TRBD1 agrees with 7 junctional bases. The CDR3 protein: CASSLRGGTYEQYF. The DNA sequence is TGTGCCAGCAGCTTACGAGGGGGCACCTACGAGCAGTACTTC.